These 4 T cell receptor beta chains originate from one sample sequenced in a study of T cell responses to AZD1222 COVID-19 vaccine. Only in-frame clones appear in the TCRdb table, and some are missing; sequencing was by immunoSEQ multiplex PCR. The repertoire has around 130,000 clones, 70% to 90% of them found once; the top ten carry about 1.6%. The source material was peripheral blood, sampled on day 0 of AZD1222 vaccination. The receptors here all came from an adult in good health.

The chain has TRBV30 and TRBJ1-2; D might be TRBD1 (6 bases). The CDR3 is 13 amino acids. V lost 2 bases and J 5 bases, leaving 12 bases between the germline ends. Germline-derived CDR1 and CDR2 are GTSNPN and SVGIG (reference sequence). CDR3 in DNA: TGTGCCTGGAGTATCCAGGGGCTATATGGCTACACCTTC. It translates to CAWSIQGLYGYTF.

About this clone itself: At one of its ends the junction is not consistent with the germline gene, which may arise from a read error. This chain links TRBV9 with TRBJ2-1, with 15 bases fitting TRBD2. Germline-derived CDR1 and CDR2 are SGDLS and YYNGEE. CDR3 length equals 15 residues. CDR3 residues: CASSAGLAGGRAQIF. In DNA, the CDR3 is TGTGCCAGCAGCGCGGGACTAGCGGGGGGTCGGGCCCAAATCTTC. Complete variable domain (other parts from reference TRBV9 and TRBJ2-1): DSGVTQTPKHLITATGQRVTLRCSPRSGDLSVYWYQQSLDQGLQFLIQYYNGEERAKGNILERFSAQQFPDLHSELNLSSLELGDSALYFCASSAGLAGGRAQIFGPGTRLTVL.

This chain links TRBV5-4 with TRBJ1-1; D remains ambiguous. Germline loops: CDR1 SGHNT, CDR2 YYREEE (reference sequence). The CDR3 has 15 residues. The V end lost 4 bases, the J end lost 2 bases, and 15 bases lay between the germline ends. CDR3 protein: CASSPEFRSNTEAFF. As DNA, the CDR3 is TGTGCCAGCAGCCCGGAATTTAGGAGTAACACTGAAGCTTTCTTT.

The chain employs TRBV9 and TRBJ2-2; 9 nucleotides align to TRBD2. V shed 3 bases, J shed 6 bases, and the junction held 12 bases outside the gene matches. The CDR3 sequence is 17 residues long. CDR1 is SGDLS, CDR2 YYNGEE, per germline. The CDR3 sequence is CASSETRLAGNPGELFF. CDR3 bases: TGTGCCAGCAGCGAGACCCGTCTAGCGGGGAATCCCGGGGAGCTGTTTTTT.